These 2 T cell receptor beta chains were sequenced from one sample in a study of shared clonotypes between healthy human individuals. TCRdb's copy holds only in-frame clones and misses some; the assay was immunoSEQ multiplex PCR. Here the sample spans more than 2 million clones, about 94% being singletons. Sequencing input: naive CD4+ T cells sorted from blood. As to subset: CD45RA+ positively selected. The receptor source for this set is a man between 18 and 35 years old in good health.

The V and J genes are TRBV2 and TRBJ2-5; D not certain. Trimming stripped 5 bases from V and 0 bases from J, with 10 bases between. This CDR3 spans 14 amino acids. CDR1 is SNHLY, CDR2 FYNNEI, per germline. The CDR3 sequence: CASSTSEYQETQYF. The CDR3 DNA follows: TGTGCCAGCAGTACAAGCGAGTACCAAGAGACCCAGTACTTC.

As for this clone: The sample has other DNA sequences that encode this CDR3 too. The gene calls are TRBV30 and TRBJ1-1; D is uncertain. Germline assignment: CDR1 GTSNPN and CDR2 SVGIG (reference sequence). The V end was cut by 2 bases, the J end by 1 base, with 11 bases between. The length of the CDR3 is 14 residues. DNA for the CDR3: TGTGCCTGGAGTAAAGGAGCAGGGAACACTGAAGCTTTCTTT. It yields the protein CAWSKGAGNTEAFF.